The 7 T cell receptor beta chains in this list originate from one sample, sequenced in a study of blood T cell repertoires in COVID-19. The data were produced by immunoSEQ multiplex PCR, yet TCRdb's version contains in-frame clones alone and is incomplete. The sample has fewer than 100,000 clones; roughly three quarters are singletons. The material sequenced was peripheral blood. These receptors came from a human donor in a cohort sampled during active COVID-19.

The V call is TRBV12-3 or TRBV12-4, the J call TRBJ1-6; D is unresolved. Between the trimmed V and J ends, which lost 3 bases and 12 bases, there was a span of 9 bases. The CDR3 spans 12 residues. The DNA for the CDR3 is TGTGCCAGCAGTTTGGTTTCAGGACCCCTCCACTTT. Protein sequence: CASSLVSGPLHF.

This chain links TRBV5-8 with TRBJ1-5, with D unclear. V was clipped by 1 base and J by 4 bases, with 6 bases between them. Germline-derived CDR1 and CDR2 are SGHTS and YDEGEE. CDR3 length: 13 amino acids. CDR3 protein: CASSLWQNQPQHF. Written as DNA, the CDR3 is TGTGCCAGCAGCTTGTGGCAGAATCAGCCCCAGCATTTT.

This sequence joins TRBV9 and TRBJ2-2; 12 nucleotides agree with TRBD1. J lost 7 bases, V lost 4 bases, and 8 bases had no gene match. The CDR3 has 16 residues. Germline V gene data show CDR1 as SGDLS and CDR2 as YYNGEE. This chain's CDR3 is CASSTGTGGLGGELFF. CDR3 nucleotides: TGTGCCAGCAGCACAGGGACAGGGGGCCTAGGCGGGGAGCTGTTTTTT.

The chain joins TRBV28 to TRBJ1-2, with TRBD1 as a possible D gene (6 bases). The CDR3 has 12 residues. V was shortened by 4 bases and J by 8 bases, with 11 bases between the two germline ends. Germline assignment: CDR1 MDHEN and CDR2 SYDVKM. The CDR3 loop is CASSSAGEGYTF. In nucleotides, the CDR3 is TGTGCCAGCAGTTCGGCAGGGGAAGGCTACACCTTC.

The chain links TRBV5-6 to TRBJ2-7, with 8 positions matching TRBD1. Germline assignment: CDR1 SGHDT and CDR2 YYEEEE. The CDR3 covers 14 residues. The V segment lost 5 bases and the J segment 1 base; nucleotides outside the gene matches: 5. The CDR3 spells CASSQGAGSYEQYF. As DNA, the CDR3 is TGTGCCAGCAGTCAGGGGGCGGGGTCCTACGAGCAGTACTTC.

The chain carries TRBV23-1 and TRBJ2-1; D is perhaps TRBD2 (6 bases). TRBV23-1 belongs to the ORF category, with a function that is uncertain. This CDR3 spans 22 amino acids. V gave up 0 bases and J gave up 3 bases, with 30 bases separating them. CDR3 coding DNA: TGCGCCAGCAGTCAATCGTACCTACCCCCGTTGGAGCGGGCCGAAAACTACAATGAGCAGTTCTTC. Protein: CASSQSYLPPLERAENYNEQFF.

The V and J genes are TRBV6-1 and TRBJ2-1, with 9 bases that match TRBD1. Unmatched junction bases numbered 6, after V lost 3 bases and J lost 12 bases. The germline gives CDR1 MNHNS, CDR2 SASEGT. The CDR3 runs 13 residues. CDR3 amino acids: CASSEGQGVRQFF. The CDR3 DNA is TGTGCCAGCAGTGAGGGACAGGGAGTTAGGCAGTTCTTC.